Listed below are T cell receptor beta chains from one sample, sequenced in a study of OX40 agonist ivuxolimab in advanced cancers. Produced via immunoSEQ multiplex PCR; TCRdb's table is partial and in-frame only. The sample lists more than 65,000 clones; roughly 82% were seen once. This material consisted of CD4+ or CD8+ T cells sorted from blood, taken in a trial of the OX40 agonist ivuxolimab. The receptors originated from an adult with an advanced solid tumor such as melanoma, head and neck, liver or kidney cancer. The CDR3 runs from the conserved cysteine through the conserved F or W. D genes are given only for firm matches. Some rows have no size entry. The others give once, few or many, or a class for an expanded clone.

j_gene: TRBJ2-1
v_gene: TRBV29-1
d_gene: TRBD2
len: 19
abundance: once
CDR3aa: CSVFRGGGPLVSSYNEQFF
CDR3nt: TGCAGCGTTTTCCGGGGCGGGGGTCCGTTAGTATCCTCCTACAATGAGCAGTTCTTC

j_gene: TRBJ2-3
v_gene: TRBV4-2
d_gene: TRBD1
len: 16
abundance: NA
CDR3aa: CASSQDRTGFADTQYF
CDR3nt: TGTGCCAGCAGCCAAGATCGGACAGGGTTCGCAGATACGCAGTATTTT

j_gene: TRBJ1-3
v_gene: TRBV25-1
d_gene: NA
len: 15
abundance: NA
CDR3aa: CASSEIPGSGNTIYF
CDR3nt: TGTGCCAGCAGTGAAATCCCCGGCTCTGGAAACACCATATATTTT

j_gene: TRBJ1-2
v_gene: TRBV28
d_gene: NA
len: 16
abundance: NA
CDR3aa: CASSLRGWAGNYGYTF
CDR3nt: TGTGCCAGCAGTTTACGGGGTTGGGCTGGGAACTATGGCTACACCTTC

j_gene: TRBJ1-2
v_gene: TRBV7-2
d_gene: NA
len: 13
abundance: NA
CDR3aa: CASSLRQDGGYTF
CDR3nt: TGTGCCAGCAGCTTACGACAGGATGGTGGCTACACCTTC

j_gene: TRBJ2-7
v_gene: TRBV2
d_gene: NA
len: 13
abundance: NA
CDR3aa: CASSEGPYYEQYF
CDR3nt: TGTGCCAGCAGTGAGGGCCCATACTACGAGCAGTACTTC

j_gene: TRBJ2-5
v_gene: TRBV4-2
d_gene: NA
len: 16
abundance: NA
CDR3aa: CASSQDGRTEQETQYF
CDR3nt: TGTGCCAGCAGCCAAGACGGTAGGACCGAACAAGAGACCCAGTACTTC

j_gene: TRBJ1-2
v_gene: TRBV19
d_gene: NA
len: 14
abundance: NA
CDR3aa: CASSSVQGEYGYTF
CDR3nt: TGTGCCAGTAGTAGCGTCCAGGGAGAGTATGGCTACACCTTC

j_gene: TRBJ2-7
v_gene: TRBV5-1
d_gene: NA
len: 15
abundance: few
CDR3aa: CASSFAPGPLEEQYF
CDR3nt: TGCGCCAGCAGCTTCGCCCCGGGGCCCCTGGAGGAGCAGTACTTC

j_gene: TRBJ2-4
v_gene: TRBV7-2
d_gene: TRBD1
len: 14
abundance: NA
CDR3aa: CASSLGQAQNIQYF
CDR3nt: TGTGCCAGCAGCCTGGGACAGGCGCAAAACATTCAGTACTTC

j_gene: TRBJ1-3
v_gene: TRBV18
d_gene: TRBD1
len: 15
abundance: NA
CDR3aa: CASSPQGAPGNTIYF
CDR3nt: TGTGCCAGCTCCCCTCAGGGGGCCCCTGGAAACACCATATATTTT

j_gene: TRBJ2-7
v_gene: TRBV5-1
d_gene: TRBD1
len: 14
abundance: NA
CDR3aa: CASSLAGQIYEQYF
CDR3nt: TGCGCCAGCAGCTTGGCGGGACAGATCTACGAGCAGTACTTC

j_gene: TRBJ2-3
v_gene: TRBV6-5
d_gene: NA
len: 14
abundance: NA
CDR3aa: CASSYGGQADTQYF
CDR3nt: TGTGCCAGCAGTTACGGGGGGCAGGCAGATACGCAGTATTTT

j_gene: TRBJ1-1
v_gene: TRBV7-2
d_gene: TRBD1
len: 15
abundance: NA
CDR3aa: CASSSGTGGVSEAFF
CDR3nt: TGTGCCAGCAGCTCCGGGACAGGGGGCGTCTCTGAAGCTTTCTTT

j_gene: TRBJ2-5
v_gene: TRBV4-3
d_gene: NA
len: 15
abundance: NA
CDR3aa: CASSQGSRGEETQYF
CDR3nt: TGCGCCAGCAGCCAAGGCTCCAGGGGGGAAGAGACCCAGTACTTC

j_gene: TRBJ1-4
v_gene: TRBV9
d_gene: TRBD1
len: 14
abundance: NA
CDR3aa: CASSPGTGSEKLFF
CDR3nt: TGTGCCAGCAGCCCTGGGACAGGGAGCGAAAAACTGTTTTTT